Described below is a single TCR beta chain sequence and its context. The protocol was immunoSEQ multiplex PCR, while the TCRdb copy is restricted to in-frame clones and leaves out a portion. Here the sample spans 170,000 or so clones, approximately 90% being singletons. The sample is drawn from a study of blood T cell repertoires in COVID-19. Germline V CDR1 and CDR2: SGHAT, FQNNGV. The germline V and J ends were trimmed by 6 bases and 3 bases, with 14 bases remaining between them. This CDR3 region has 14 residues. V gene TRBV11-2 combines with J gene TRBJ2-5; D may be TRBD2 (5 bases). The TCR was taken from a man aged 18 to 29 who had recovered from COVID-19. The specimen was peripheral blood. CDR3 amino acids: CASSLAPLEETQYF. The CDR3 nucleotides are TGTGCCAGCAGTCTAGCCCCGCTGGAAGAGACCCAGTACTTC.